The clone carrying this T cell receptor (beta chain) was picked up a small number of times. This entry comes from a study of identical twins. Each CDR3 protein gets one entry after TCRdb re-called the 5' RACE reads with MiXCR. The sample carries 260,000 or so distinct CDR3 sequences, 7% to 8.5% recorded once. The CDR3 has 14 amino acids. V trimming: 8 bases; J trimming: 3 bases; junction bases outside the gene matches: 4. Germline V lookup: CDR1 MDHEN, CDR2 SYDVKM. These data were also filed under a second study, of yellow fever vaccine responses in identical twins.

The clonotype comes from a woman younger than 35 in good health. The specimen was CD8+ T cells sorted from blood. V and J are TRBV28 and TRBJ2-2, with 9 bases aligning to TRBD2. CDR3 in DNA: TGTGCCAGCGGGCGGGAGGGGTACACCGGGGAGCTGTTTTTT. It translates to CASGREGYTGELFF.